A single sample gave rise to the 29 T cell receptor beta chains below, sequenced in a study of early T cells in non-severe SARS-CoV-2 infection. TCRdb fed the 5' RACE reads into MiXCR, producing one record per CDR3 protein. The sample comprises around 44,000 distinct CDR3 sequences, 7.7% of which are singletons, and approximately 6.3% rests with the top ten. The sample consisted of whole blood. Receptors were obtained from an adult who was a healthcare worker with PCR-confirmed SARS-CoV-2 infection or an uninfected control (not recorded which).

CDR3 residues: CASSVEGALDTQYF. CDR3 sequence (DNA): TGTGCCAGCAGCGTAGAGGGGGCCTTGGATACGCAGTATTTT. The rearrangement uses TRBV9 and TRBJ2-3; TRBD1 matches at 7 bases. Germline V gene sequence: CDR1 SGDLS, CDR2 YYNGEE. Germline trimming cut 0 bases from V and 6 bases from J; bases unmatched to any gene: 4. This CDR3 has 14 amino acids.

This clonotype has ten or more counts. The chain links TRBV24-1 to TRBJ2-7; TRBD1 matches 7 bases. The CDR3 sequence is 16 residues long. V shed 0 bases, J shed 0 bases, and the junction held 4 bases outside the gene matches. The V gene's germline CDR1 is KGHDR and CDR2 SFDVKD. In DNA form, the CDR3 reads TGTGCCACCAGTGATTTGGGGGACAGTCCCTCCTACGAGCAGTACTTC. It codes for CATSDLGDSPSYEQYF.

The chain employs TRBV28 and TRBJ2-7; D uncertain. V was trimmed by 4 bases and J by 0 bases, leaving 10 bases between them. CDR1 MDHEN and CDR2 SYDVKM come from the germline V gene. The CDR3 totals 14 residues. The CDR3 sequence is CASSYGSSSYEQYF. For the CDR3, the DNA is TGTGCCAGCAGTTACGGGTCGAGCTCCTACGAGCAGTACTTC.

This clonotype showed up many times. The CDR3 spells CSARAGQGVDYGYTF. The CDR3 nucleotides are TGCAGTGCTAGAGCCGGACAGGGAGTGGACTATGGCTACACCTTC. The rearrangement joins TRBV20-1 to TRBJ1-2; 8 bases align to TRBD1. This CDR3 contains 15 residues. Per the germline V gene, CDR1 is DFQATT and CDR2 is SNEGSKA (reference sequence). J gave up 3 bases and V 1 base, and 7 bases lay outside the gene matches.

J is TRBJ1-2 and V is TRBV3-1, with 7 bases lining up with TRBD1. V lost 3 bases to trimming and J lost 2 bases; unmatched junction nucleotides: 6. CDR1 and CDR2 from the germline V gene are LGHDT and YNNKEL (reference sequence). This CDR3 has 15 residues. This CDR3 reads CASSHTGDWNYGYTF. The CDR3 nucleotides read TGTGCCAGCAGCCACACAGGGGATTGGAACTATGGCTACACCTTC.

This clonotype was counted ten times or more. The V and J genes are TRBV5-5 and TRBJ1-3, with D uncertain. The length of the CDR3 is 16 residues. The V and J ends lost 1 base and 0 bases respectively, with 11 bases between them. Germline-derived CDR1 and CDR2 are SGHKS and YYEKEE (reference sequence). In nucleotides, the CDR3 is TGTGCCAGCAGCTTGATATCAGTGAGCTCTGGAAACACCATATATTTT. This encodes CASSLISVSSGNTIYF.

This clonotype was observed at least ten times. The chain links TRBV6-5 to TRBJ2-2; no definite D call. Trimming pared 2 bases from V and 3 bases from J, leaving 4 bases between. The germline V gene has CDR1 MNHEY and CDR2 SVGAGI. CDR3 length equals 13 residues. CDR3 in DNA: TGTGCCAGCAGTTACACGTACACCGGGGAGCTGTTTTTT. Its protein is CASSYTYTGELFF.

This clonotype has a count of ten or more. The gene calls are TRBV20-1 and TRBJ2-5; D unclear. The CDR3 has 16 amino acids. Per germline, CDR1 DFQATT and CDR2 SNEGSKA (reference sequence). V lost 4 bases and J 2 bases, leaving 20 bases between the germline ends. CDR3 in amino acids: CSANIRAGALQETQYF. The DNA of the CDR3 is TGCAGTGCTAACATTCGGGCAGGAGCTCTTCAAGAGACCCAGTACTTC.

This clonotype was found many times. The chain recombines TRBV2 with TRBJ2-4; D perhaps matches TRBD1 (5 bases). Deletions cut 5 bases from V and 2 bases from J, with 13 bases between. Germline V CDR1 and CDR2: SNHLY, FYNNEI. The CDR3 length is 15 residues. The CDR3 is CASSLIDSSKNIQYF. Written as DNA, the CDR3 is TGTGCCAGCAGTCTAATAGACAGTTCCAAAAACATTCAGTACTTC.

This clonotype has ten or more counts. As DNA, the CDR3 is TGTGCCAGCAGCTTAGGTTCCCTCGGAGGGGAGCAGTTCTTC. Amino acids: CASSLGSLGGEQFF. V and J are TRBV11-2 and TRBJ2-1; TRBD2 might be the D (6 bases). The CDR3 spans 14 residues. Germline assignment: CDR1 SGHAT and CDR2 FQNNGV. V was cut by 1 base and J by 10 bases, with 14 bases left in between.

This clonotype was detected ten times or more. The rearrangement links TRBV20-1 to TRBJ1-2; possible D gene TRBD1, 6 bases. V was cut by 3 bases and J by 8 bases, with 19 bases left in between. The CDR3 consists of 14 residues. Germline V CDR1 and CDR2: DFQATT, SNEGSKA (reference sequence). CDR3 in amino acids: CSARVPGGAQGYTF. CDR3 in DNA: TGCAGTGCTAGGGTCCCGGGGGGGGCGCAAGGCTACACCTTC.

This clonotype was seen at least ten times. The chain carries TRBV14 and TRBJ2-7; no clear D gene. Germline assignment: CDR1 SGHDN and CDR2 FVKESK. V was clipped by 4 bases and J by 3 bases, with 10 bases between them. The CDR3 totals 13 residues. The DNA for the CDR3 is TGTGCCAGCAGCCTCTGGATGAGCTACGAGCAGTACTTC. Its translation is CASSLWMSYEQYF.

This clonotype was counted many times. V usage is TRBV10-1 and J usage is TRBJ2-2; 7 nucleotides align to TRBD1. With 5 bases clipped from V and 6 bases from J, the junction kept 6 bases outside the gene matches. Germline V CDR1 and CDR2: WNHNN, SYGVQD (reference sequence). This CDR3 has 14 residues. CDR3 coding DNA: TGCGCCAGCAGTCGAACAGGGGTGGCCGGGGAGCTGTTTTTT. Its translation is CASSRTGVAGELFF.

This clonotype was counted many times. V usage is TRBV27 and J usage is TRBJ2-2; D ambiguous. The V end lost 0 bases, the J end lost 1 base, and 3 bases lay between the germline ends. The length of the CDR3 is 14 residues. The germline CDR1 and CDR2 sequences are MNHEY and SMNVEV (reference sequence). The DNA for the CDR3 is TGTGCCAGCAGTTTATCTGGGAACACCGGGGAGCTGTTTTTT. Translated: CASSLSGNTGELFF.

Many counts were recorded for this clonotype. The V and J genes are TRBV28 and TRBJ1-5; a possible D gene is TRBD1 (6 bases). The germline gives CDR1 MDHEN, CDR2 SYDVKM. V was shortened by 6 bases and J by 4 bases, with 16 bases between the two germline ends. The CDR3 loop spans 15 amino acids. CDR3 protein: CASSPTGARNQPQHF. The CDR3 region has the DNA TGTGCCAGCAGCCCCACGGGGGCGAGAAATCAGCCCCAGCATTTT.

This chain uses TRBV7-9 with TRBJ2-7; D call uncertain. The CDR3 is made up of 12 amino acids. Germline lookup yields CDR1 SEHNR and CDR2 FQNEAQ (reference sequence). Trimming left V 5 bases short and J 2 bases short, with 7 bases between. CDR3 bases: TGTGCCAGCAGCCCGAATACCTACGAGCAGTACTTC. Its translation: CASSPNTYEQYF.

There are a few counts of this clonotype. The CDR3 loop reads CASSLREGDTQYF. In nucleotides, the CDR3 is TGTGCCAGCAGCTTAAGGGAGGGAGATACGCAGTATTTT. The chain is built from TRBV7-3 and TRBJ2-3; 7 bases map to TRBD2. CDR3 length equals 13 residues. CDR1 and CDR2 (germline): SGHTA, FQGTGA. V trimming: 1 base; J trimming: 5 bases; junction bases outside the gene matches: 0.

There are a few counts of this clonotype. This chain joins TRBV11-3 and TRBJ2-1; TRBD1 matches 11 bases. Germline-derived CDR1 and CDR2 are SGHNT and YENEEA. This CDR3 spans 15 amino acids. J gave up 6 bases and V 2 bases, and 3 bases lay outside the gene matches. This CDR3 reads CASSLRGTGGNEQFF. The CDR3 bases are TGTGCCAGCAGCTTAAGGGGGACAGGGGGCAATGAGCAGTTCTTC.

This clonotype was counted a few times. The chain combines TRBV10-3 with TRBJ2-1; 11 positions match TRBD1. The V gene's germline CDR1 is ENHRY and CDR2 SYGVKD. The CDR3 runs 16 residues. The V segment lost 3 bases and the J segment 7 bases; nucleotides outside the gene matches: 8. The CDR3 loop reads CAISDPGQGAENEQFF. The CDR3 nucleotides are TGTGCCATCAGTGACCCAGGACAGGGGGCTGAGAATGAGCAGTTCTTC.

This clonotype was seen a handful of times. The rearrangement uses TRBV4-1 and TRBJ1-6; D call uncertain. The germline gives CDR1 MGHRA, CDR2 YSYEKL. CDR3 length: 16 amino acids. Trimming shortened V by 3 bases and J by 0 bases, and 9 bases separated the two germline ends. CDR3 coding DNA: TGCGCCAGCAGCCAGGCTACTAGCTCCTATAATTCACCCCTCCACTTT. Protein product: CASSQATSSYNSPLHF.

This clonotype appeared a few times. The chain couples TRBV27 to TRBJ2-3, with 8 bases identical to TRBD2. The V segment lost 10 bases and the J segment 1 base; nucleotides outside the gene matches: 13. The CDR3 is 16 residues long. Per the germline V gene, CDR1 is MNHEY and CDR2 is SMNVEV (reference sequence). For the CDR3, the DNA is TGTGCCAACAATAGCGGGGCGTTCCGAGGCACAGATACGCAGTATTTT. Amino acid sequence: CANNSGAFRGTDTQYF.

V usage is TRBV5-6 and J usage is TRBJ2-2; 8 positions agree with TRBD2. J was trimmed by 7 bases and V by 1 base; bases with no gene match: 9. CDR3 length: 16 amino acids. Germline CDR1 reads SGHDT; CDR2 reads YYEEEE. The chain's CDR3 is CASSLRLAGGGGELFF. The CDR3 DNA reads TGTGCCAGCAGCTTGCGGCTAGCGGGCGGTGGCGGGGAGCTGTTTTTT.

This clonotype came up many times. V gene TRBV6-4 combines with J gene TRBJ2-1; 10 positions match TRBD2. Germline trimming cut 4 bases from V and 5 bases from J; bases unmatched to any gene: 8. The CDR3 spans 16 residues. Germline CDR1 and CDR2: MRHNA and SNTAGT. The CDR3 reads CASSVTPSGGDNEQFF. CDR3 coding DNA: TGTGCCAGCAGTGTCACACCTAGCGGGGGTGACAATGAGCAGTTCTTC.

This clonotype was detected only a few times. The gene calls are TRBV7-9 and TRBJ2-7; the match to TRBD1 covers 10 bases. The CDR3 extends over 17 amino acids. Germline loops: CDR1 SEHNR, CDR2 FQNEAQ (reference sequence). The ends lost 5 bases at V and 2 bases at J; junction bases unmatched: 12. In DNA, the CDR3 is TGTGCCAGCAGCCCTTTAGACCCGGGACAGGGGACCTACGAGCAGTACTTC. Translation gives CASSPLDPGQGTYEQYF. The entire variable domain, with the rest obtained from reference TRBV7-9 and TRBJ2-7, is as follows: DTGVSQNPRHKITKRGQNVTFRCDPISEHNRLYWYRQTLGQGPEFLTYFQNEAQLEKSRLLSDRFSAERPKGSFSTLEIQRTEQGDSAMYLCASSPLDPGQGTYEQYFGPGTRLTVT.

This clonotype was observed many times. The J gene is TRBJ2-1, the V gene TRBV14; TRBD1 matches at 9 bases. This CDR3 spans 15 amino acids. Per the germline V gene, CDR1 is SGHDN and CDR2 is FVKESK. Trimming at V came to 0 bases and at J to 7 bases, leaving 4 bases not matched to a gene. CDR3 sequence: CASSQEQGAGNEQFF. CDR3 sequence (DNA): TGTGCCAGCAGCCAAGAACAGGGGGCGGGTAATGAGCAGTTCTTC. Filled out from reference TRBV14 and TRBJ2-1, the complete variable domain reads EAGVTQFPSHSVIEKGQTVTLRCDPISGHDNLYWYRRVMGKEIKFLLHFVKESKQDESGMPNNRFLAERTGGTYSTLKVQPAELEDSGVYFCASSQEQGAGNEQFFGPGTRLTVL.

This clonotype was seen repeatedly, ten times or more. The chain couples TRBV14 to TRBJ1-1, with D perhaps TRBD1 (6 bases). CDR1 is SGHDN, CDR2 FVKESK, per germline. This CDR3 is 14 amino acids long. V was clipped by 0 bases and J by 6 bases, with 11 bases between them. The CDR3 DNA follows: TGTGCCAGCAGCCAAGATCAGGGGATCGCTGAAGCTTTCTTT. Protein sequence: CASSQDQGIAEAFF. Looking up the rest from reference TRBV14 and TRBJ1-1 gives the full variable domain: EAGVTQFPSHSVIEKGQTVTLRCDPISGHDNLYWYRRVMGKEIKFLLHFVKESKQDESGMPNNRFLAERTGGTYSTLKVQPAELEDSGVYFCASSQDQGIAEAFFGQGTRLTVV.

This clonotype showed up many times. J is TRBJ1-5 and V is TRBV2; 7 bases map to TRBD1. Germline V gene data show CDR1 as SNHLY and CDR2 as FYNNEI. The CDR3 consists of 14 residues. V gave up 5 bases and J gave up 3 bases; unmatched junction bases: 4. CDR3 bases: TGTGCCAGCAGTCCCGGACAGGACAATCAGCCCCAGCATTTT. It translates to CASSPGQDNQPQHF. The whole variable domain, remainder taken from reference TRBV2 and TRBJ1-5, is EPEVTQTPSHQVTQMGQEVILRCVPISNHLYFYWYRQILGQKVEFLVSFYNNEISEKSEIFDDQFSVERPDGSNFTLKIRSTKLEDSAMYFCASSPGQDNQPQHFGDGTRLSIL.

The chain has TRBV9 and TRBJ2-3, with TRBD2 identical over 8 bases. This CDR3 spans 16 amino acids. Germline V CDR1 and CDR2: SGDLS, YYNGEE. V lost 4 bases to trimming and J lost 3 bases; unmatched junction nucleotides: 10. The DNA for the CDR3 is TGTGCCAGCAGCATCCCAGTAGCGGGGATAACAGATACGCAGTATTTT. It specifies CASSIPVAGITDTQYF.

This clonotype was recorded a few times. A clone one base away is much larger, so this may be a read error. CDR3: CASNPTTESTNTGELFF. The CDR3 DNA reads as TGTGCCAGTAACCCCACGACAGAAAGTACGAACACCGGGGAGCTGTTTTTT. The chain carries TRBV19 and TRBJ2-2, with D maybe TRBD1 (5 bases). Germline V gene lookup returns CDR1 LNHDA and CDR2 SQIVND (reference sequence). The CDR3 extends over 17 amino acids. V lost 7 bases to trimming and J lost 0 bases, with 18 bases between them.